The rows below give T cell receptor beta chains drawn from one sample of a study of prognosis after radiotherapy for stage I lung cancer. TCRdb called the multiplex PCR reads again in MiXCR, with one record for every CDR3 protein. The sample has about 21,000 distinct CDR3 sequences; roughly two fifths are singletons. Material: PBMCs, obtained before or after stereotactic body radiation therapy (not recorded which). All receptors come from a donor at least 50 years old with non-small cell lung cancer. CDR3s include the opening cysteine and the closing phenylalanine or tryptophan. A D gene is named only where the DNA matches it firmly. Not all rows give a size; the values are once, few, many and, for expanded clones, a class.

cdr3_aa: CASRGDGPRHGYTF; cdr3_nt: TGTGCCAGCAGGGGGGACGGACCACGTCATGGCTACACCTTC; j_call: TRBJ1-2; v_call: TRBV2; clone_size: many; d_call: -
cdr3_aa: CASSYSGGTGNTIYF; cdr3_nt: TGTGCCAGCAGTTACTCTGGGGGGACTGGAAACACCATATATTTT; j_call: TRBJ1-3; v_call: TRBV6-5; clone_size: -; d_call: -
cdr3_aa: CASRTTSGGYNEQFF; cdr3_nt: TGTGCCAGCAGGACGACTAGCGGGGGCTACAATGAGCAGTTCTTC; j_call: TRBJ2-1; v_call: TRBV12-3/TRBV12-4; clone_size: once; d_call: TRBD2
cdr3_aa: CASSYNQETQYF; cdr3_nt: TGTGCCAGCTCGTACAACCAAGAGACCCAGTACTTC; j_call: TRBJ2-5; v_call: TRBV18; clone_size: many; d_call: -
cdr3_aa: CASSSTRSMLAKNIQYF; cdr3_nt: TGTGCCAGCAGTTCCACGAGGAGCATGCTAGCCAAAAACATTCAGTACTTC; j_call: TRBJ2-4; v_call: TRBV28; clone_size: many; d_call: -
cdr3_aa: CASSFPEEGGTDTQYF; cdr3_nt: TGTGCCAGCAGCTTTCCCGAAGAGGGAGGCACAGATACGCAGTATTTT; j_call: TRBJ2-3; v_call: TRBV11-3; clone_size: many; d_call: -
cdr3_aa: CASSFQYGYTF; cdr3_nt: TGTGCCAGCAGTTTTCAGTATGGCTACACCTTC; j_call: TRBJ1-2; v_call: TRBV28; clone_size: many; d_call: -
cdr3_aa: CASSPRIGSYNEQFF; cdr3_nt: TGTGCCAGCTCACCAAGGATAGGCTCCTACAATGAGCAGTTCTTC; j_call: TRBJ2-1; v_call: TRBV18; clone_size: many; d_call: -
cdr3_aa: CASSRDRAGEQYF; cdr3_nt: TGTGCTAGCAGTCGGGACAGGGCGGGAGAGCAGTACTTC; j_call: TRBJ2-7; v_call: TRBV7-7; clone_size: -; d_call: TRBD1
cdr3_aa: CASSRGLAGAQYNEQFF; cdr3_nt: TGTGCCAGCAGCAGGGGACTAGCGGGAGCCCAATACAATGAGCAGTTCTTC; j_call: TRBJ2-1; v_call: TRBV6-1; clone_size: -; d_call: TRBD2
cdr3_aa: CSAGNVGGGYNEQFF; cdr3_nt: TGCAGTGCTGGCAACGTGGGGGGAGGATACAATGAGCAGTTCTTC; j_call: TRBJ2-1; v_call: TRBV20-1; clone_size: medium-sized; d_call: -
cdr3_aa: CASSLFSGAQDTQYF; cdr3_nt: TGTGCCAGCAGCTTATTCTCGGGGGCCCAAGATACGCAGTATTTT; j_call: TRBJ2-3; v_call: TRBV7-9; clone_size: many; d_call: -
cdr3_aa: CASSLERERADTQYF; cdr3_nt: TGTGCCAGCAGCTTAGAACGGGAGCGTGCAGATACGCAGTATTTT; j_call: TRBJ2-3; v_call: TRBV7-6; clone_size: many; d_call: -
cdr3_aa: CASSADASGSYEQYF; cdr3_nt: TGCGCCAGCAGCGCCGACGCTAGCGGGAGCTACGAGCAGTACTTC; j_call: TRBJ2-7; v_call: TRBV4-3; clone_size: many; d_call: TRBD2
cdr3_aa: CASIGTAEQYF; cdr3_nt: TGTGCCAGCATAGGGACAGCCGAGCAGTACTTC; j_call: TRBJ2-7; v_call: TRBV6-2/TRBV6-3; clone_size: -; d_call: TRBD1
cdr3_aa: CAWPAQGAPRQPQHF; cdr3_nt: TGTGCCTGGCCAGCACAGGGGGCCCCTCGGCAGCCCCAGCATTTT; j_call: TRBJ1-5; v_call: TRBV30; clone_size: -; d_call: TRBD1
cdr3_aa: CASSLSGVLATNEKLFF; cdr3_nt: TGTGCCAGCAGCTTATCCGGGGTGCTTGCAACTAATGAAAAACTGTTTTTT; j_call: TRBJ1-4; v_call: TRBV7-2; clone_size: many; d_call: -
cdr3_aa: CASSPGQTTGELFF; cdr3_nt: TGCGCCAGCAGCCCAGGACAGACCACCGGGGAGCTGTTTTTT; j_call: TRBJ2-2; v_call: TRBV5-1; clone_size: medium-sized; d_call: -
cdr3_aa: CASSSEYYEQYF; cdr3_nt: TGTGCCAGTTCCTCAGAGTACTACGAGCAGTACTTC; j_call: TRBJ2-7; v_call: TRBV19; clone_size: once; d_call: -
cdr3_aa: CASSGGSGRDEQYF; cdr3_nt: TGTGCCAGCAGTGGTGGGAGCGGGCGAGACGAGCAGTACTTC; j_call: TRBJ2-7; v_call: TRBV6-1; clone_size: -; d_call: -
cdr3_aa: CASKLTSGSETQYF; cdr3_nt: TGTGCCAGCAAACTTACTAGCGGGTCTGAGACCCAGTACTTC; j_call: TRBJ2-5; v_call: TRBV6-2/TRBV6-3; clone_size: many; d_call: TRBD2
cdr3_aa: CASSPASRDRGGNNEQFF; cdr3_nt: TGTGCCAGCAGTCCAGCTTCCCGGGACAGGGGGGGTAACAATGAGCAGTTCTTC; j_call: TRBJ2-1; v_call: TRBV28; clone_size: -; d_call: TRBD1
cdr3_aa: CASSYGTDGGELFF; cdr3_nt: TGCGCCAGCAGCTATGGGACCGATGGCGGGGAGCTGTTTTTT; j_call: TRBJ2-2; v_call: TRBV5-1; clone_size: -; d_call: -
cdr3_aa: CAIATSEVVEQYF; cdr3_nt: TGTGCCATCGCTACTAGCGAGGTCGTGGAGCAGTACTTC; j_call: TRBJ2-7; v_call: TRBV10-3; clone_size: -; d_call: TRBD2
cdr3_aa: CDSSLGTATDTQYF; cdr3_nt: TGTGACAGCAGCTTAGGAACAGCCACAGATACGCAGTATTTT; j_call: TRBJ2-3; v_call: TRBV7-9; clone_size: -; d_call: -
cdr3_aa: CASSEALGLGEKLFF; cdr3_nt: TGTGCCAGCAGTGAGGCTCTAGGGCTGGGGGAAAAACTGTTTTTT; j_call: TRBJ1-4; v_call: TRBV2; clone_size: many; d_call: -
cdr3_aa: CSVPRGSGNTIYF; cdr3_nt: TGCAGTGTCCCCCGGGGGAGTGGAAACACCATATATTTT; j_call: TRBJ1-3; v_call: TRBV20-1; clone_size: medium-sized; d_call: -
cdr3_aa: CASSSRDRVAGELFF; cdr3_nt: TGTGCCAGCAGCTCCCGGGACAGGGTGGCCGGGGAGCTGTTTTTT; j_call: TRBJ2-2; v_call: TRBV7-9; clone_size: -; d_call: TRBD1
cdr3_aa: CASSLAGANTGELFF; cdr3_nt: TGTGCCAGCAGTTTAGCGGGAGCGAACACCGGGGAGCTGTTTTTT; j_call: TRBJ2-2; v_call: TRBV27; clone_size: many; d_call: TRBD2
cdr3_aa: CASSGEDSVANFLTF; cdr3_nt: TGTGCCAGCAGTGGCGAGGACTCTGTGGCCAACTTCCTGACTTTC; j_call: TRBJ2-6; v_call: TRBV6-1; clone_size: -; d_call: -
cdr3_aa: CASSVAAYNEQFF; cdr3_nt: TGTGCCAGCAGCGTAGCAGCATACAATGAGCAGTTCTTC; j_call: TRBJ2-1; v_call: TRBV9; clone_size: medium-sized; d_call: -
cdr3_aa: CASIYSRGGSGEQYF; cdr3_nt: TGTGCGAGCATTTACTCGAGGGGGGGATCTGGCGAGCAGTACTTC; j_call: TRBJ2-7; v_call: TRBV6-5; clone_size: once; d_call: -
cdr3_aa: CASSYLRVAGTRDKETQYF; cdr3_nt: TGTGCCAGCAGTTACCTCCGGGTAGCGGGAACCAGGGACAAAGAGACCCAGTACTTC; j_call: TRBJ2-5; v_call: TRBV12-3/TRBV12-4; clone_size: -; d_call: TRBD2
cdr3_aa: CASSFAPQANSGGNTIYF; cdr3_nt: TGTGCCAGCAGCTTCGCCCCTCAGGCAAACTCGGGTGGAAACACCATATATTTT; j_call: TRBJ1-3; v_call: TRBV5-5; clone_size: many; d_call: -
cdr3_aa: CASSPGLAGVNEQFF; cdr3_nt: TGTGCCAGCAGCCCCGGGTTAGCGGGGGTCAATGAGCAGTTCTTC; j_call: TRBJ2-1; v_call: TRBV7-3; clone_size: many; d_call: TRBD2
cdr3_aa: CASSMAQGGTRTEAFF; cdr3_nt: TGTGCCAGTAGTATGGCTCAGGGGGGGACGCGCACTGAAGCTTTCTTT; j_call: TRBJ1-1; v_call: TRBV19; clone_size: few; d_call: TRBD1
cdr3_aa: CASSLAGGQPQHF; cdr3_nt: TGTGCCAGCAGCTTGGCGGGGGGTCAGCCCCAGCATTTT; j_call: TRBJ1-5; v_call: TRBV7-8; clone_size: many; d_call: -
cdr3_aa: CASSRTIEHYNEQFF; cdr3_nt: TGTGCCAGCAGCCGCACTATTGAACACTACAATGAGCAGTTCTTC; j_call: TRBJ2-1; v_call: TRBV6-1; clone_size: -; d_call: -
cdr3_aa: CSTSGGLAGSDTQYF; cdr3_nt: TGTTCCACCAGTGGGGGATTAGCGGGATCAGATACGCAGTATTTT; j_call: TRBJ2-3; v_call: TRBV24-1; clone_size: once; d_call: TRBD2
cdr3_aa: CASSPPGGITDTQYF; cdr3_nt: TGTGCCAGCTCACCACCAGGGGGGATAACAGATACGCAGTATTTT; j_call: TRBJ2-3; v_call: TRBV18; clone_size: many; d_call: -
cdr3_aa: CASSVSPIQGWWELFF; cdr3_nt: TGTGCCAGCAGCGTATCCCCTATCCAGGGGTGGTGGGAGCTGTTTTTT; j_call: TRBJ2-2; v_call: TRBV9; clone_size: -; d_call: -
cdr3_aa: CASSFNTAYEQYF; cdr3_nt: TGCGCCAGCAGCTTTAACACAGCCTACGAGCAGTACTTC; j_call: TRBJ2-7; v_call: TRBV5-1; clone_size: many; d_call: -
cdr3_aa: CASRGASGIYNEQFF; cdr3_nt: TGCGCCAGCAGAGGAGCAAGCGGGATCTACAATGAGCAGTTCTTC; j_call: TRBJ2-1; v_call: TRBV5-1; clone_size: -; d_call: TRBD2
cdr3_aa: CAISVSGGSTDTQYF; cdr3_nt: TGTGCCATCAGTGTGTCTGGGGGAAGCACAGATACGCAGTATTTT; j_call: TRBJ2-3; v_call: TRBV10-3; clone_size: few; d_call: -